Listed here is a single T cell receptor beta chain. The sample is drawn from a study of control samples from healthy donors and cancer patients. The data were produced by immunoSEQ multiplex PCR, yet TCRdb's version contains in-frame clones alone and is incomplete. The sample records about 69,000 clones, approximately 89% being singletons. This CDR3 has 13 residues. The germline V and J ends were trimmed by 6 bases and 6 bases, with 14 bases remaining between them. CDR1 MNHEY and CDR2 SMNVEV come from the germline V gene (reference sequence). The sequenced sample consisted of PBMCs. The receptor's source is a man aged 55 to 70 with lung cancer. The genes are TRBV27 and TRBJ1-1; D not resolved. CDR3 in DNA: TGTGCCAGCAGGGACCCGTTGGCTTCTGAAGCTTTCTTT. It specifies CASRDPLASEAFF.